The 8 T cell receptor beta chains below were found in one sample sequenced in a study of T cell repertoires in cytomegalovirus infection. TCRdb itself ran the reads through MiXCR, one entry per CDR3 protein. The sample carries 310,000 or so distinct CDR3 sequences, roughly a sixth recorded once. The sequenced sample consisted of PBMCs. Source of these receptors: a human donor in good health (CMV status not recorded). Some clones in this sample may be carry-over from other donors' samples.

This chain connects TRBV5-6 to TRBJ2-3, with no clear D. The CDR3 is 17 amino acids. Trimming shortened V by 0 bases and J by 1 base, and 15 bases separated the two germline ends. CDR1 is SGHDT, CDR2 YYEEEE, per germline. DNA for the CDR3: TGTGCCAGCAGCTTGGCTCGGACGAGGAACCGCACAGATACGCAGTATTTT. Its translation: CASSLARTRNRTDTQYF.

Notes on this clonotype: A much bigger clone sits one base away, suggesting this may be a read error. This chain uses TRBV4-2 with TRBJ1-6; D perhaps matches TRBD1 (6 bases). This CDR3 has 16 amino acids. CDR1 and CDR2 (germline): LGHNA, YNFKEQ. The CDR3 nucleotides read TGTGCCAGCAGCCAAGAGGGGGGGCGTAATAATACACCCCTCCACTTT. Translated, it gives CASSQEGGRNNTPLHF.

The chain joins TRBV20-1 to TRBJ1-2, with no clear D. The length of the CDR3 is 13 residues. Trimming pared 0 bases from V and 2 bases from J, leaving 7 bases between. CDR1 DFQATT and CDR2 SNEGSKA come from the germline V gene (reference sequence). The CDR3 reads CSARDQKNYGYTF. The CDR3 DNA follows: TGCAGTGCTAGAGATCAAAAGAACTATGGCTACACCTTC.

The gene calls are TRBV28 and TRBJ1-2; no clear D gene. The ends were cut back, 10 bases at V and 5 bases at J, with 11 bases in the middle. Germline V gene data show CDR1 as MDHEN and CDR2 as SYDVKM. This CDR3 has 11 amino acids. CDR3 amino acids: CATGQAYGYTF. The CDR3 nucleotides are TGTGCCACCGGGCAGGCATATGGCTACACCTTC.

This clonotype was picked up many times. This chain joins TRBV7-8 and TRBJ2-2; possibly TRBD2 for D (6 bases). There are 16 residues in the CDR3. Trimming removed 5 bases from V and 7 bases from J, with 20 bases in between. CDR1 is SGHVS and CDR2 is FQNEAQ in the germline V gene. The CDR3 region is CASSPRGTYFDGELFF. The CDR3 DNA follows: TGTGCCAGCAGCCCACGAGGGACTTATTTTGACGGGGAGCTGTTTTTT.

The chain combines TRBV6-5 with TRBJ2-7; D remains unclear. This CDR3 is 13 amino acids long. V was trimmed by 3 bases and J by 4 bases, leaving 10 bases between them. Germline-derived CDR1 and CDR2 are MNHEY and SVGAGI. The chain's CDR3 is CASSYSMWYEQYF. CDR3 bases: TGTGCCAGCAGTTATTCGATGTGGTACGAGCAGTACTTC.

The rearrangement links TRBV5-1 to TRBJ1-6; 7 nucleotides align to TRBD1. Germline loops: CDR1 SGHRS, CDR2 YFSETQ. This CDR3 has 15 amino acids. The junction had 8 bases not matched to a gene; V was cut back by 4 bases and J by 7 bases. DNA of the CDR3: TGCGCCAGCAGCCTCCACCGGGACAGAAATTCACCCCTCCACTTT. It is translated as CASSLHRDRNSPLHF.

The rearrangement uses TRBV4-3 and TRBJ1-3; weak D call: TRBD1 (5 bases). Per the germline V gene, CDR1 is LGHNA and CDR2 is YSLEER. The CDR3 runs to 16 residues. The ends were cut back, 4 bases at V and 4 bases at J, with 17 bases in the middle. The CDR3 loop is CASSPHGAGTGNTIYF. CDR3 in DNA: TGCGCCAGCAGCCCGCATGGAGCAGGGACCGGAAACACCATATATTTT.